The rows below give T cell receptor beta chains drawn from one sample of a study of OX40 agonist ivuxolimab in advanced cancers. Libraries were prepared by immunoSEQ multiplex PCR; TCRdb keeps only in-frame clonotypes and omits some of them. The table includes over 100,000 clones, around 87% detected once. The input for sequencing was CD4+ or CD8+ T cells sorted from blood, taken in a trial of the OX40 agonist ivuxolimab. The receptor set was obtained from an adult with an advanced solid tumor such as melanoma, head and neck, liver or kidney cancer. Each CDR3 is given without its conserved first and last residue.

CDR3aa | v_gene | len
ASSFDRGKQF | TRBV7-3 | 10
ASSPGTGVYEQY | TRBV18 | 12
ASSPYGQSYEQY | TRBV18 | 12
ASSGLGVRTEAF | TRBV2 | 12
ASSREGTGTYNEQF | TRBV5-1 | 14
ASSLDSPTEQF | TRBV28 | 11
ASSGLINYEQY | TRBV5-6 | 11
ASSPSKAGELF | TRBV18 | 11
ASKKLAGEYNEQF | TRBV7-9 | 13
ASSQTGIGGYT | TRBV28 | 11
ASSSGQVPQETQY | TRBV19 | 13
ASSSTGEKLF | TRBV6-6 | 10
ASSYRQGYEQY | TRBV6-5 | 11
SVRVHDSLNSPLH | TRBV29-1 | 13
ASSPDRGHGYT | TRBV5-4 | 11
ASSLALRFQPQH | TRBV7-8 | 12
ASTLRGEQF | TRBV7-2 | 9
ATKTGPNTMNTEAF | TRBV5-1 | 14
ASSETGLAGAREQY | TRBV9 | 14
ASSLSGGHTDTQY | TRBV7-2 | 13
ASSPWMRQGRTGELF | TRBV13 | 15
ASSLGGGANEQF | TRBV5-4 | 12
ASSSPASRTGGGNTIY | TRBV28 | 16
ASSDGGGVETQY | TRBV6-1 | 12
AWRGQPNQPQH | TRBV30 | 11
ASSQDGGSGNTIY | TRBV4-3 | 13
ASRGLAGTEQF | TRBV7-9 | 11
ASTPGQGVFYEQY | TRBV11-2 | 13
ASSLGTSGNTIY | TRBV5-1 | 12
ASSLSGSYEQY | TRBV11-3 | 11
ASSLAGATGELF | TRBV7-2 | 12
ASSRPRTAHYGYT | TRBV27 | 13
ASSFRTGSFYEQY | TRBV28 | 13
AWRAGTGYNYEQY | TRBV30 | 13
ASSLEADTQY | TRBV5-1 | 10
ASSLGQGGSPLH | TRBV28 | 12
ASSSSGTGGSNQPQH | TRBV19 | 15
ASTLGPGNTEAF | TRBV11-2 | 12